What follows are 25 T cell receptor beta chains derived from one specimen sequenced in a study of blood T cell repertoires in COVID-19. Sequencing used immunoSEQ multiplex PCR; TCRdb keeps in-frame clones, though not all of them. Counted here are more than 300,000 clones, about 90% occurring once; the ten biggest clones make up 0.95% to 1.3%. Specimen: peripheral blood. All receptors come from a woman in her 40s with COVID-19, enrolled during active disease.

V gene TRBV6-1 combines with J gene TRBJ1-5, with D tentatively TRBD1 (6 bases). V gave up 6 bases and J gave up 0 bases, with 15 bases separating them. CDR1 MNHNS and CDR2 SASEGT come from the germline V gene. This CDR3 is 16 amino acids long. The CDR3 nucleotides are TGTGCCAGCAGGGAATTCCAGGGGTATAGCAATCAGCCCCAGCATTTT. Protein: CASREFQGYSNQPQHF.

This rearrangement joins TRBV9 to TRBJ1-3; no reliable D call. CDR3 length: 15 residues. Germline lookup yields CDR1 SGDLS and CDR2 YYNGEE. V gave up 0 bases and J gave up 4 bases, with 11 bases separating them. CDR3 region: CASSVGEGIGNTIYF. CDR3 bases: TGTGCCAGCAGCGTAGGAGAGGGAATCGGAAACACCATATATTTT.

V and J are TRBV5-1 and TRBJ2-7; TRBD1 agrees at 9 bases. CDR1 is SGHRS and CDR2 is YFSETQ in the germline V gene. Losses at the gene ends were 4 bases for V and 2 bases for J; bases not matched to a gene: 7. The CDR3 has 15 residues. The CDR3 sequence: CASSVIQGAAYEQYF. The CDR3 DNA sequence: TGCGCCAGCAGCGTCATACAGGGGGCTGCCTACGAGCAGTACTTC.

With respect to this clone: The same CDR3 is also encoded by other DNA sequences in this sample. The CDR3 loop is CASSLPLGSAAARYGYTF. CDR3 nucleotide sequence: TGTGCCAGCAGCTTACCCCTGGGTAGTGCTGCGGCTAGATATGGCTACACCTTC. The rearrangement joins TRBV28 to TRBJ1-2; D unresolved. V lost 6 bases and J lost 5, with 28 bases in between. Germline lookup yields CDR1 MDHEN and CDR2 SYDVKM. The CDR3 sequence is 18 residues long.

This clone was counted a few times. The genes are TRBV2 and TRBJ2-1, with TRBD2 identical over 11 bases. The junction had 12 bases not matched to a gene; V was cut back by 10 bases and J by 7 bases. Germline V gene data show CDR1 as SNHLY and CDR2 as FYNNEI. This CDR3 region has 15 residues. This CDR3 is CAIILAGVGLNEQFF. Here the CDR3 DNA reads TGTGCCATCATACTAGCGGGAGTCGGATTGAATGAGCAGTTCTTC. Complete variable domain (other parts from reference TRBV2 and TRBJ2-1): EPEVTQTPSHQVTQMGQEVILRCVPISNHLYFYWYRQILGQKVEFLVSFYNNEISEKSEIFDDQFSVERPDGSNFTLKIRSTKLEDSAMYFCAIILAGVGLNEQFFGPGTRLTVL.

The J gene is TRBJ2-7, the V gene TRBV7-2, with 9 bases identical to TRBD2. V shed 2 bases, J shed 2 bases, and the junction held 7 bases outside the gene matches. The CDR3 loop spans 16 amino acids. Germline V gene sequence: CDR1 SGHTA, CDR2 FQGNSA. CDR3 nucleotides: TGTGCCAGCAGCTTAAGAGCGGGGGGCCTCACCTACGAGCAGTACTTC. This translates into CASSLRAGGLTYEQYF.

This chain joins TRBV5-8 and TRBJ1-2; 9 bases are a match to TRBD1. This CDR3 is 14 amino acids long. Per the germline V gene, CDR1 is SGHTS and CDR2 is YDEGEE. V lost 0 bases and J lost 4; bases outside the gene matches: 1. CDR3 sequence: CASSLGQGGYGYTF. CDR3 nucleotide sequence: TGTGCCAGCAGCTTGGGACAGGGGGGCTATGGCTACACCTTC.

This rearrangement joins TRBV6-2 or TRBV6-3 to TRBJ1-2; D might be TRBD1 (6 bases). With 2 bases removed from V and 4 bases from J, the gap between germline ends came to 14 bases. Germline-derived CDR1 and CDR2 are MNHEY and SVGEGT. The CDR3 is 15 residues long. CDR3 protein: CASSYDGARGYGYTF. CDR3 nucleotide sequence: TGTGCCAGCAGTTACGATGGTGCCAGGGGCTATGGCTACACCTTC.

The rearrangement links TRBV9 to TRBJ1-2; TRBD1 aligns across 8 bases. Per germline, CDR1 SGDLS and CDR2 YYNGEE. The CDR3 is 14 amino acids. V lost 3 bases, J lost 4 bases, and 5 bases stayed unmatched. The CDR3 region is CASSGQGALYGYTF. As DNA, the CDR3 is TGTGCCAGCAGCGGCCAGGGGGCCCTCTATGGCTACACCTTC.

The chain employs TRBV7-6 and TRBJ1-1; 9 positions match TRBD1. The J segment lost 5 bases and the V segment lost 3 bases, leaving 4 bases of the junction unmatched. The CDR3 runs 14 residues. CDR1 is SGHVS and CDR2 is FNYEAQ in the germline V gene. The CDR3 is CASSLGTGRTEAFF. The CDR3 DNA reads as TGTGCCAGCAGCTTGGGGACAGGGAGGACTGAAGCTTTCTTT.

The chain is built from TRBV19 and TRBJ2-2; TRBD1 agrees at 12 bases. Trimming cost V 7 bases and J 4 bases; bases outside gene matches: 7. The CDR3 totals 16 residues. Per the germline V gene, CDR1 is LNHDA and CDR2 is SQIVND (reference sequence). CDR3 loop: CASTGTGGAGTGELFF. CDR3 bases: TGTGCCAGTACCGGGACAGGGGGCGCGGGCACCGGGGAGCTGTTTTTT.

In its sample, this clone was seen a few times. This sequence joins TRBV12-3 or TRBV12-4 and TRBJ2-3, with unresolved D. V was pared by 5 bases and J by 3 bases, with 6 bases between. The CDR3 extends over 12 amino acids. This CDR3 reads CASSKRTDTQYF. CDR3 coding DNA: TGTGCCAGCAGTAAACGGACAGATACGCAGTATTTT.

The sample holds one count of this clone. In DNA form, the CDR3 reads TGTGCCAGCAAACCCGGCAGGGCTACCTACGAGCAGTACTTC. It is translated as CASKPGRATYEQYF. The chain uses TRBV7-8 and TRBJ2-7, with D possibly TRBD1 on 5 matching bases. This CDR3 region has 14 residues. Germline lookup yields CDR1 SGHVS and CDR2 FQNEAQ. V lost 7 bases to trimming and J lost 2 bases, with 15 bases between them.

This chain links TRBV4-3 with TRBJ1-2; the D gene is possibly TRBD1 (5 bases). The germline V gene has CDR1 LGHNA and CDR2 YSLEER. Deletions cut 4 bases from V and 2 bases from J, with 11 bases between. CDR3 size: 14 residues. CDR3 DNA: TGCGCCAGCAGCCCAGGCCGGGGGAACTATGGCTACACCTTC. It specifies CASSPGRGNYGYTF.

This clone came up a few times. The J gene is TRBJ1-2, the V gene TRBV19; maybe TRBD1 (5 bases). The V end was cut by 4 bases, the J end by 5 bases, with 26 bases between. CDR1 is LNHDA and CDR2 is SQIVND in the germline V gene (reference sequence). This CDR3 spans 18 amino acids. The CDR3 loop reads CASSRTHSRHLRGYGYTF. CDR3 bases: TGTGCCAGTAGTAGGACCCACAGTCGACATCTCCGGGGGTATGGCTACACCTTC.

The CDR3 reads CASTPRRASNQPQHF. The CDR3 DNA reads as TGTGCCAGCACCCCCCGGAGGGCGAGCAATCAGCCCCAGCATTTT. The chain carries TRBV6-2 or TRBV6-3 and TRBJ1-5; no firm D call. CDR1 is MNHEY and CDR2 is SVGEGT in the germline V gene. V lost 7 bases, J lost 1 base, and 14 bases lay in between. The CDR3 covers 15 residues.

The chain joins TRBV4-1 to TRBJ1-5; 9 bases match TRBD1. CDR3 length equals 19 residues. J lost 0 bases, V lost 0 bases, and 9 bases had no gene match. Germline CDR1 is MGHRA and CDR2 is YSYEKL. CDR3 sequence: CASSQDGGTGFSSNQPQHF. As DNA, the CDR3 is TGCGCCAGCAGCCAAGATGGGGGGACAGGGTTTTCTAGCAATCAGCCCCAGCATTTT.

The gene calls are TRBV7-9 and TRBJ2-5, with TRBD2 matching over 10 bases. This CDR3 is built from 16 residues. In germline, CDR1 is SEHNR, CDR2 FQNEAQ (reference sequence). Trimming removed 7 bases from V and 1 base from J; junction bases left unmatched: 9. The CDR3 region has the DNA TGTGCCAGCACCATCGGGACTAGCGCCCTCCAAGAGACCCAGTACTTC. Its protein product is CASTIGTSALQETQYF.

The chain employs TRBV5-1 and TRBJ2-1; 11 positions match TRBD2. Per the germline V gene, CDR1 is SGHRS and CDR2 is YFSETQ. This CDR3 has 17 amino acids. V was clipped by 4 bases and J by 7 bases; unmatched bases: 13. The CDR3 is CASSPTVSGRGENEQFF. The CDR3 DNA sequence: TGCGCCAGCAGCCCCACAGTTAGCGGGAGGGGGGAGAATGAGCAGTTCTTC.

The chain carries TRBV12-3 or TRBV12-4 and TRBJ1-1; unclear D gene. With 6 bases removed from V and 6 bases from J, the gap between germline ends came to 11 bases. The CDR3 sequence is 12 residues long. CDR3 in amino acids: CASSRRVAEAFF. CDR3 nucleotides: TGTGCCAGCAGCCGTAGAGTGGCTGAAGCTTTCTTT.

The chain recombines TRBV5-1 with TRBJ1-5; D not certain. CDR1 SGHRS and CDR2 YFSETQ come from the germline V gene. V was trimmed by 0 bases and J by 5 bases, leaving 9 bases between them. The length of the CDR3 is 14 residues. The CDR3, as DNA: TGCGCCAGCAGCTTGGACAGCACAGATCAGCCCCAGCATTTT. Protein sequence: CASSLDSTDQPQHF.

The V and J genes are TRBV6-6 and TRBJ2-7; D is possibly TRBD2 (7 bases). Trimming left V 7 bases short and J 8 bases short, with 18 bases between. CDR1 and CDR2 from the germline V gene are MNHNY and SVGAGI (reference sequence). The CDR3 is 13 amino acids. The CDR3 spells CASTSGGGVQQYF. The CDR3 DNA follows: TGTGCCAGCACCTCGGGGGGCGGAGTCCAGCAGTACTTC.

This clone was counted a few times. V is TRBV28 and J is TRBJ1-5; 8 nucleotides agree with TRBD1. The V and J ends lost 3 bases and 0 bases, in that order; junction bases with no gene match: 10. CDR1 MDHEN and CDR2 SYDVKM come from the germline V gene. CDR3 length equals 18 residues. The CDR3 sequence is CASSFGTGAAVSNQPQHF. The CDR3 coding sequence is TGTGCCAGCAGTTTTGGGACAGGAGCCGCCGTTAGCAATCAGCCCCAGCATTTT.

The CDR3 DNA reads TGTGCCAGCAGTCCGACAGGGAACACTGAAGCTTTCTTT. Translating it yields CASSPTGNTEAFF. The chain uses TRBV6-2 or TRBV6-3 and TRBJ1-1, with D possibly matching TRBD1 (6 bases). Trimming took off 5 bases at V and 1 base at J, with 8 bases between the two ends. CDR1 is MNHEY, CDR2 SVGEGT, per germline. CDR3 length: 13 residues.

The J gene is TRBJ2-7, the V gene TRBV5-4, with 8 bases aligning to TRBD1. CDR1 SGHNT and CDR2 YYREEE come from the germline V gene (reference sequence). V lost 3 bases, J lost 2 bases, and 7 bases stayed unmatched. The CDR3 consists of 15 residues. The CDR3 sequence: CASSSLQGGAYEQYF. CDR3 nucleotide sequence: TGTGCCAGCAGCTCCCTACAGGGGGGTGCCTACGAGCAGTACTTC.